This T cell receptor beta chain was identified in a study of CD8 T cells in ankylosing spondylitis. With molecular barcodes, quantitative 5'-RACE was used to make the TCR beta libraries. MiXCR, applied by TCRdb to the 5' RACE reads, yields one record per CDR3 protein. The table has 230,000 or so distinct CDR3 sequences, roughly 18% seen once. The CDR3 sequence is 11 residues long. Per germline, CDR1 SQVTM and CDR2 ANQGSEA. With 4 bases removed from V and 7 bases from J, the gap between germline ends came to 10 bases. About this clonotype itself: Its target is unknown.

Findings and limits, study-wide: As reported, disease-linked clones showed significant enrichment in matched ankylosing spondylitis synovial fluid. A CD8+ phenotype characterized the disease-linked clones, which were relatively rare in peripheral blood.

The rearrangement uses TRBV29-1 and TRBJ1-1; D is unclear. The material sequenced was blood, either unsorted or a sorted T cell fraction (not recorded which). The clonotype was recovered from a male donor with ankylosing spondylitis or in good health (not recorded which). CDR3 loop: CSVGETREAFF. The CDR3 DNA follows: TGCAGCGTTGGGGAGACACGTGAAGCTTTCTTT.